This T cell receptor (beta chain) originates from a study of CD8 T cells in ankylosing spondylitis. This clonotype occurred a few times. As yet, its antigen is unknown. Notes on the study in general: There was reportedly significant enrichment of clones that were disease-linked in matched ankylosing spondylitis synovial fluid. A motif in TCR beta, a set of under 10 highly homologous variants, appeared characteristic of ankylosing spondylitis blood. Several of the motif variants were reported before in synovial fluid and blood from reactive arthritis.

As the method for making TCR beta libraries, quantitative 5'-RACE with molecular barcodes was used. One entry per CDR3 protein results from TCRdb running MiXCR on the 5' RACE reads. The sample yields about 750,000 distinct CDR3 sequences, roughly 20% seen once. This TCR was recovered from a male donor with ankylosing spondylitis. The sequenced sample was blood, either unsorted or a sorted T cell fraction (not recorded which).

DNA for the CDR3: TGCAGTGCAGGGGGAAGGACTGAAGCTTTCTTT. The encoded protein is CSAGGRTEAFF. The chain uses TRBV20-1 and TRBJ1-1; maybe TRBD1 (6 bases). The CDR3 contains 11 residues. CDR1 is DFQATT, CDR2 SNEGSKA, per germline (reference sequence). V was clipped by 6 bases and J by 5 bases, with 10 bases between them.